Shown below are 8 T cell receptor beta chains from a single sample sequenced in a study of graft-versus-host responses after intestinal transplantation (dated by TCRdb to about 2021). To prepare the library, the immunoSEQ multiplex PCR assay was applied. TCRdb obtained this table from immuneACCESS and retained in-frame rearrangements with V and J assigned. These tables miss some clones; where compared with another copy, unresolved V genes account for less than half of the shortfall, and the remainder is unexplained. This sample lists around 40,000 clones; around 83% were detected once. The top ten clones comprise 3% to 4% of the sample. This specimen consisted of PBMCs, obtained less than 1,400 days after transplant. These receptor sequences come from a human patient who received an intestinal transplant, so some T cells may come from the graft donor.

Concerning this clone: The CDR3 ends on some other residue instead of the conserved phenylalanine or tryptophan, so this is likely a read error. The J gene is TRBJ1-2, the V gene TRBV27, with D perhaps TRBD1 (6 bases). Trimming left V 6 bases short and J 5 bases short, with 19 bases between. The CDR3 totals 15 residues. Germline V gene lookup returns CDR1 MNHEY and CDR2 SMNVEV (reference sequence). CDR3 DNA: TGTGCCAGCAGCCTCGATACGCAGGGGCTTTATGGCTACACCCTC. The encoded protein is CASSLDTQGLYGYTL.

The gene calls are TRBV13 and TRBJ2-1; D remains unclear. CDR3 length equals 13 residues. V was pared by 4 bases and J by 6 bases, with 10 bases between. Germline V gene sequence: CDR1 PRHDT, CDR2 FYEKMQ (reference sequence). This chain's CDR3 is CASSSGLSNEQFF. In DNA, the CDR3 is TGTGCCAGCAGCTCCGGTCTCTCCAATGAGCAGTTCTTC.

The V call is TRBV7-6, the J call TRBJ1-6, with a weak D call TRBD1 (6 bases). Trimming removed 6 bases from V and 17 bases from J, with 20 bases in between. Germline V lookup: CDR1 SGHVS, CDR2 FNYEAQ. The CDR3 spans 13 residues. CDR3 region: CASSRGMGHAFHF. As DNA, the CDR3 is TGTGCCAGCAGTCGAGGCATGGGACATGCTTTCCACTTT.

The chain carries TRBV2 and TRBJ2-4, with 7 positions matching TRBD2. Per the germline V gene, CDR1 is SNHLY and CDR2 is FYNNEI. CDR3 length: 15 amino acids. J was trimmed by 1 base and V by 5 bases; bases with no gene match: 5. In DNA form, the CDR3 reads TGTGCCAGCAGTCCCCTCGGGGGGGCCAAAAACATTCAGTACTTC. Encoded protein: CASSPLGGAKNIQYF.

This chain connects TRBV9 to TRBJ1-1; 8 bases fit TRBD1. Germline CDR1 reads SGDLS; CDR2 reads YYNGEE. V lost 4 bases and J lost 2; bases outside the gene matches: 13. This CDR3 contains 17 residues. The CDR3 bases are TGTGCCAGCAGCCCTAGACAGGGGCGAGGTCCTAACACTGAAGCTTTCTTT. As protein: CASSPRQGRGPNTEAFF. Based on the CDR3 plus reference TRBV9 and TRBJ1-1, the full variable domain is DSGVTQTPKHLITATGQRVTLRCSPRSGDLSVYWYQQSLDQGLQFLIQYYNGEERAKGNILERFSAQQFPDLHSELNLSSLELGDSALYFCASSPRQGRGPNTEAFFGQGTRLTVV.

This clone was counted a few times. The gene calls are TRBV6-4 and TRBJ2-3; 11 positions agree with TRBD2. Germline trimming cut 3 bases from V and 3 bases from J; bases unmatched to any gene: 2. There are 15 residues in the CDR3. Germline loops: CDR1 MRHNA, CDR2 SNTAGT. In DNA, the CDR3 is TGTGCCAGCAGTGAGCGGACTAGCGGGACAGATACGCAGTATTTT. This translates into CASSERTSGTDTQYF.

The chain employs TRBV28 and TRBJ1-5; no clear D. Germline loops: CDR1 MDHEN, CDR2 SYDVKM. V lost 6 bases and J 2 bases, leaving 14 bases between the germline ends. The CDR3 covers 15 residues. CDR3 DNA: TGTGCCAGCAGACAGACAAGGATAGGCAATCAGCCCCAGCATTTT. Protein: CASRQTRIGNQPQHF.

The J gene is TRBJ2-5, the V gene TRBV6-6; perhaps TRBD2 as D (6 bases). The end of the DNA is better explained by TRBJ2-7, so the J call may be wrong. There are 13 residues in the CDR3. Germline V gene lookup returns CDR1 MNHNY and CDR2 SVGAGI (reference sequence). In nucleotides, the CDR3 is TGTGCCAGCAGTTTCGGGACTTCCTACGAGCAGTACTTC. It yields the protein CASSFGTSYEQYF.